A selection of T cell receptor beta chains follows, all from one sample in a study of shared clonotypes between healthy human individuals. Assay used: immunoSEQ multiplex PCR; TCRdb lists only in-frame clones, some missing. This sample carries some 2 million clones, just under 95% of them seen once, and the ten largest clones take around 1.1%. Sample: naive CD8+ T cells sorted from blood. Source of these receptors: a young man in good health. CDR3s include the opening cysteine and the closing phenylalanine or tryptophan. D genes are given only for firm matches. Size tells how often a clone was seen (once, few, many) or the class of an expanded clone, and some rows leave it out.

V,D,size,J,CDR3,DNA
TRBV4-2,TRBD2,NA,TRBJ2-1,CASKRPGLAGDDEQFF,TGTGCCAGCAAGCGTCCCGGACTAGCGGGAGACGATGAGCAGTTCTTC
TRBV5-1,NA,once,TRBJ2-7,CASSLGVSLSYEQYF,TGCGCCAGCAGCTTGGGAGTCTCCCTCTCCTACGAGCAGTACTTC
TRBV18,NA,NA,TRBJ2-2,CASSPLGDGELFF,TGTGCCAGCTCACCACTGGGGGACGGGGAGCTGTTTTTT
TRBV27,NA,few,TRBJ1-2,CASSLAGNYGYTF,TGTGCCAGCAGTTTAGCCGGGAACTATGGCTACACCTTC
TRBV4-1,TRBD1,NA,TRBJ2-7,CASSQDLETGISYEQYF,TGCGCCAGCAGCCAAGATCTTGAGACAGGGATTTCCTACGAGCAGTACTTC
TRBV13,TRBD2,NA,TRBJ2-5,CASSPLGTSGSRETQYF,TGTGCCAGCAGCCCGCTAGGGACTAGCGGGAGTAGGGAGACCCAGTACTTC
TRBV4-2,NA,NA,TRBJ1-5,CASSQDDRANQPQHF,TGTGCCAGCAGCCAAGATGATAGGGCGAATCAGCCCCAGCATTTT
TRBV9,NA,NA,TRBJ1-3,CASSRGGEVSGNTIYF,TGTGCCAGCAGCCGTGGAGGGGAGGTCTCTGGAAACACCATATATTTT
TRBV7-2,TRBD2,NA,TRBJ2-7,CASSLDISGRDLSYEQYF,TGTGCCAGCAGCTTAGATATCAGCGGGAGGGATCTCTCCTACGAGCAGTACTTC
TRBV9,TRBD1,NA,TRBJ2-3,CASSAYRGWGDTQYF,TGTGCCAGCAGCGCCTACAGGGGGTGGGGAGATACGCAGTATTTT
TRBV7-6,NA,NA,TRBJ2-1,CASSLVPSVENEQFF,TGTGCCAGCAGCTTAGTCCCGAGTGTAGAGAATGAGCAGTTCTTC
TRBV27,NA,NA,TRBJ2-2,CASSRLGVKGTGELFF,TGTGCCAGCAGCAGATTAGGGGTTAAGGGCACCGGGGAGCTGTTTTTT
TRBV20-1,NA,NA,TRBJ2-3,CSAKLDTQYF,TGCAGTGCTAAATTAGATACGCAGTATTTT
TRBV28,NA,NA,TRBJ1-2,CASSFLQGIYGYTF,TGTGCCAGCAGTTTCCTACAGGGTATCTATGGCTACACCTTC
TRBV9,NA,NA,TRBJ2-7,CASSVGLARTYEQYF,TGTGCCAGCAGCGTAGGGCTAGCGAGGACCTACGAGCAGTACTTC
TRBV27,NA,NA,TRBJ1-5,CASSLWGPNQPQHF,TGTGCCAGCAGTTTGTGGGGCCCCAATCAGCCCCAGCATTTT
TRBV14,NA,NA,TRBJ1-4,CASSQDSEKLFF,TGTGCCAGCAGCCAAGACTCGGAAAAACTGTTTTTT
TRBV29-1,NA,NA,TRBJ2-3,CSVEDRGSSTDTQYF,TGCAGCGTTGAAGATAGGGGGAGTAGCACAGATACGCAGTATTTT
TRBV5-1,NA,NA,TRBJ1-1,CASSPTQTGNPEAFF,TGCGCCAGCAGCCCGACCCAGACGGGAAATCCTGAAGCTTTCTTT
TRBV30,TRBD2,NA,TRBJ2-7,CAWSVGSGNYEQYF,TGTGCCTGGAGTGTTGGTAGCGGGAACTACGAGCAGTACTTC
TRBV27,NA,NA,TRBJ2-7,CASSTRGEQYF,TGTGCCAGCAGTACCCGGGGGGAGCAGTACTTC
TRBV7-9,NA,NA,TRBJ2-5,CASEPAVLDDQYF,TGTGCCAGCGAGCCAGCAGTACTAGATGACCAGTACTTC
TRBV6-5,TRBD1,NA,TRBJ2-7,CASSETGFSYEQYF,TGTGCCAGCAGTGAGACAGGGTTCTCCTACGAGCAGTACTTC
TRBV7-8,NA,once,TRBJ1-2,CASSRHRVNYGYTF,TGTGCCAGCAGCCGCCACAGGGTTAACTATGGCTACACCTTC
TRBV10-2,NA,NA,TRBJ2-3,CASRTPGASDTQYF,TGCGCCAGCAGGACACCCGGGGCCTCAGATACGCAGTATTTT
TRBV5-6,NA,NA,TRBJ2-7,CASSFTESYEQYF,TGTGCCAGCAGCTTTACAGAGAGCTACGAGCAGTACTTC
TRBV4-1,TRBD2,NA,TRBJ2-3,CASSEDPSGGATDTQYF,TGCGCCAGCAGCGAAGACCCTAGCGGGGGGGCGACAGATACGCAGTATTTT
TRBV4-1,NA,NA,TRBJ1-2,CASSQDIYPNYGYTF,TGCGCCAGCAGCCAAGACATTTACCCTAACTATGGCTACACCTTC
TRBV2,NA,NA,TRBJ1-5,CASSGWEYSNQPQHF,TGTGCCAGCAGTGGCTGGGAGTATAGCAATCAGCCCCAGCATTTT
TRBV28,TRBD2,NA,TRBJ2-4,CASSPFPFSGKNIQYF,TGTGCCAGCAGCCCATTCCCCTTTAGCGGGAAAAACATTCAGTACTTC
TRBV7-8,TRBD2,NA,TRBJ2-7,CASSSGLAGYHYEQYF,TGTGCCAGCAGCTCGGGACTAGCGGGTTATCACTACGAGCAGTACTTC
TRBV28,NA,NA,TRBJ1-3,CASSFWGDSGNTIYF,TGTGCCAGCAGTTTTTGGGGGGACTCTGGAAACACCATATATTTT
TRBV7-2,NA,NA,TRBJ2-3,CASSSDATDTQYF,TGTGCCAGCAGCTCGGACGCCACAGATACGCAGTATTTT
TRBV5-1,NA,NA,TRBJ2-1,CASSLDPMSSETYNEQFF,TGCGCCAGCAGCTTGGACCCCATGAGTAGCGAAACCTACAATGAGCAGTTCTTC
TRBV6-5,TRBD1,NA,TRBJ1-5,CASSKTGAQPQHF,TGTGCCAGCAGCAAAACAGGGGCTCAGCCCCAGCATTTT
TRBV9,NA,NA,TRBJ2-1,CASSTNGVLIDEQFF,TGTGCCAGCAGCACGAACGGGGTCCTTATCGATGAGCAGTTCTTC
TRBV11-2,NA,NA,TRBJ1-6,CASSTRGIDSPLHF,TGTGCCAGCAGCACACGGGGGATAGACTCACCCCTCCACTTT
TRBV7-9,TRBD2,once,TRBJ2-5,CASSLRTSGAQETQYF,TGTGCCAGCAGCCTACGGACTAGCGGGGCGCAAGAGACCCAGTACTTC
TRBV7-8,NA,NA,TRBJ1-2,CASSFHTGILPANYGYTF,TGTGCCAGCAGCTTTCACACAGGGATCCTCCCGGCAAACTATGGCTACACCTTC
TRBV7-9,TRBD1,NA,TRBJ2-7,CASSGPGGPPHEQYF,TGTGCCAGCAGCGGTCCAGGGGGTCCTCCCCACGAGCAGTACTTC
TRBV7-2,TRBD1,NA,TRBJ1-1,CASSLVHRGYGEAFF,TGTGCCAGCAGCTTAGTTCACAGGGGGTACGGTGAAGCTTTCTTT
TRBV5-6,TRBD2,once,TRBJ2-3,CASSPLAGVGTDTQYF,TGTGCCAGCAGCCCCCTAGCGGGAGTGGGCACAGATACGCAGTATTTT
TRBV6-6,NA,NA,TRBJ2-7,CASSYSPGDEQYF,TGTGCCAGCAGTTACTCTCCCGGGGACGAGCAGTACTTC
TRBV5-6,NA,NA,TRBJ2-7,CASSWTFSYEQYF,TGTGCCAGCAGCTGGACATTCTCCTACGAGCAGTACTTC
TRBV5-1,NA,NA,TRBJ2-5,CASQKSPGEPGETQYF,TGCGCCAGCCAAAAAAGCCCAGGGGAGCCTGGGGAGACCCAGTACTTC
TRBV5-6,TRBD1,NA,TRBJ2-1,CASSARRTGGNEQFF,TGTGCCAGCAGTGCTAGGAGGACAGGGGGAAATGAGCAGTTCTTC
TRBV14,NA,NA,TRBJ2-1,CASSHEDNEQFF,TGTGCCAGCAGCCACGAAGACAATGAGCAGTTCTTC
TRBV19,NA,NA,TRBJ2-7,CASSSPVDGHYEQYF,TGTGCCAGTAGTTCCCCGGTGGACGGACACTACGAGCAGTACTTC
TRBV5-1,TRBD1,once,TRBJ1-4,CASSLDVTGRGEKLFF,TGCGCCAGCAGCTTGGATGTGACAGGGCGGGGGGAAAAACTGTTTTTT
TRBV25-1,TRBD1,NA,TRBJ2-1,CASSEGGTGLGEQFF,TGTGCCAGCAGTGAAGGAGGGACAGGCCTGGGTGAGCAGTTCTTC
TRBV15,NA,NA,TRBJ1-4,CATSFWGDEKLFF,TGTGCCACCAGCTTTTGGGGAGATGAAAAACTGTTTTTT
TRBV2,NA,once,TRBJ2-7,CASRRAPPYEQYF,TGTGCCAGCAGGCGGGCACCTCCCTACGAGCAGTACTTC
TRBV5-5,TRBD1,few,TRBJ2-7,CASSLSQGTGVFYEQYF,TGTGCCAGCAGCTTGAGTCAAGGGACAGGGGTTTTCTACGAGCAGTACTTC